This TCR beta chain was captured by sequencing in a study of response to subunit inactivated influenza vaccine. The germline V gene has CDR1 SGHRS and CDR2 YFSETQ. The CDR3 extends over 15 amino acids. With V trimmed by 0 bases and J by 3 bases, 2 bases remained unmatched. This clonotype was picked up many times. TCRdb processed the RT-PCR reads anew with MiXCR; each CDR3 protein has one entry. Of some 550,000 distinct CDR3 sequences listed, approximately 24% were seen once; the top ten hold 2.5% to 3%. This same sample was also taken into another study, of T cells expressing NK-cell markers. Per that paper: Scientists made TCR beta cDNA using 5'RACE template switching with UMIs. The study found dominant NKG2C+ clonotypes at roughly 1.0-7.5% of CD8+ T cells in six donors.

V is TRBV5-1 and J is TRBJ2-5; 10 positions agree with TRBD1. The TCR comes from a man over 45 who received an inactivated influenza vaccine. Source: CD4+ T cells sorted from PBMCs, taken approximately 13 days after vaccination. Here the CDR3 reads CASSLGGTGEETQYF. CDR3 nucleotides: TGCGCCAGCAGCTTGGGCGGGACAGGGGAAGAGACCCAGTACTTC.